A selection of T cell receptor beta chains follows, all from one sample in a study of cytomegalovirus exposure and HLA in healthy donors. Profiling relied on immunoSEQ multiplex PCR, and the TCRdb table lists in-frame clones only, not all of them. Here the sample spans roughly 180,000 clones, around 81% being singletons. The sequencing input was PBMCs. All receptors derive from a woman between 18 and 29 years old in good health and CMV-seropositive. Each CDR3 is given with its conserved first and last residue. The D gene is left open where the match is weak. Rows may omit the clone size; those that give it use once, few, many or a size class.

clone size | CDR3 length | D gene | J gene | V gene | CDR3 protein | CDR3 DNA
few | 15 | TRBD1 | TRBJ2-2 | TRBV5-6 | CASRPGTGAAGELFF | TGTGCCAGCAGACCCGGGACAGGGGCAGCCGGGGAGCTGTTTTTT
- | 14 | - | TRBJ2-3 | TRBV10-2 | CASSQGNVGDTQYF | TGCGCCAGCAGCCAGGGAAATGTAGGAGATACGCAGTATTTT
once | 14 | - | TRBJ2-1 | TRBV27 | CASRNLNSGGQTFF | TGTGCCAGCAGGAATCTAAACTCGGGCGGACAAACGTTCTTC
- | 16 | - | TRBJ1-6 | TRBV27 | CASSLRGYSYNSPLHF | TGTGCCAGCAGTCTTCGGGGATACTCCTATAATTCACCCCTCCACTTT
- | 15 | - | TRBJ2-3 | TRBV6-4 | CASSDSPTSTDTQYF | TGTGCCAGCAGTGACTCGCCGACTAGCACAGATACGCAGTATTTT
- | 14 | TRBD1 | TRBJ1-2 | TRBV7-2 | CASSYRDRNYGYTF | TGTGCCAGCAGCTACCGGGACAGGAACTATGGCTACACCTTC
- | 16 | TRBD2 | TRBJ2-1 | TRBV29-1 | CSVERVGAGVLSEQFF | TGCAGCGTTGAACGAGTCGGAGCGGGGGTCTTAAGTGAGCAGTTCTTC
- | 13 | TRBD1 | TRBJ2-7 | TRBV28 | CAISTGDVDEQYF | TGTGCCATCTCGACAGGGGACGTTGACGAGCAGTACTTC
- | 17 | TRBD2 | TRBJ2-2 | TRBV7-3 | CASSLSLRGGNTGELFF | TGTGCCAGCAGCTTAAGTTTGCGGGGGGGGAACACCGGGGAGCTGTTTTTT
- | 15 | - | TRBJ2-3 | TRBV6-5 | CASSPTGSGPDTQYF | TGTGCCAGCAGCCCAACAGGGAGTGGTCCAGATACGCAGTATTTT
- | 13 | - | TRBJ1-3 | TRBV6-1 | CASSEERGNTIYF | TGTGCCAGCAGTGAAGAGAGGGGGAACACCATATATTTT
- | 16 | TRBD1 | TRBJ1-5 | TRBV6-5 | CASSYSIGQGNQPQHF | TGTGCCAGCAGTTACTCGATCGGACAGGGCAATCAGCCCCAGCATTTT
- | 13 | - | TRBJ2-5 | TRBV5-4 | CASTPGGDETQYF | TGTGCCAGCACCCCAGGCGGGGATGAGACCCAGTACTTC
few | 18 | TRBD1 | TRBJ1-4 | TRBV5-4 | CASSLGRYGQGQNEKLFF | TGTGCCAGCAGCTTGGGACGGTATGGACAGGGGCAAAATGAAAAACTGTTTTTT
- | 13 | - | TRBJ2-5 | TRBV5-1 | CASAQGSQETQYF | TGCGCCAGCGCGCAGGGTTCCCAAGAGACCCAGTACTTC
few | 16 | - | TRBJ1-2 | TRBV7-9 | CASSSTAYRLTDGYTF | TGTGCCAGCAGCTCCACTGCCTACAGGCTAACCGATGGCTACACCTTC
- | 14 | - | TRBJ1-5 | TRBV18 | CASSPGAGNQPQHF | TGTGCCAGCTCACCTGGGGCTGGCAATCAGCCCCAGCATTTT
- | 15 | - | TRBJ1-4 | TRBV7-9 | CASSSGQATNEKLFF | TGTGCCAGCAGCTCCGGACAAGCAACTAATGAAAAACTGTTTTTT
- | 16 | TRBD1 | TRBJ1-3 | TRBV5-6 | CASSLRQGGSGNTIYF | TGTGCCAGCAGCTTACGACAGGGGGGATCTGGAAACACCATATATTTT
- | 13 | TRBD1 | TRBJ1-2 | TRBV2 | CAGTTGENYGYTF | TGTGCCGGTACGACAGGGGAGAACTATGGCTACACCTTC
- | 13 | - | TRBJ1-5 | TRBV28 | CAIDKVCTQPQHF | TGTGCCATCGACAAGGTTTGTACTCAGCCCCAGCATTTT
- | 15 | TRBD2 | TRBJ2-3 | TRBV2 | CASRSGTSGSNTQYF | TGTGCCAGCAGATCCGGGACTAGCGGGAGTAATACGCAGTATTTT
- | 15 | - | TRBJ2-5 | TRBV7-9 | CASSQRQGIGETQYF | TGTGCCAGCAGCCAGCGCCAGGGGATAGGGGAGACCCAGTACTTC
- | 15 | TRBD2 | TRBJ2-3 | TRBV6-1 | CASSPLSSGTDTQYF | TGTGCCAGCAGTCCCCTTTCTAGCGGGACAGATACGCAGTATTTT
- | 14 | TRBD1 | TRBJ2-7 | TRBV27 | CASRGGQGAYEQYF | TGTGCCAGCAGGGGGGGACAGGGCGCCTACGAGCAGTACTTC
- | 13 | - | TRBJ2-2 | TRBV4-1 | CASSQGISGELFF | TGCGCCAGCAGCCAGGGCATATCCGGGGAGCTGTTTTTT
- | 15 | - | TRBJ2-3 | TRBV7-9 | CASSLHGGGGDTQYF | TGTGCCAGCAGCTTGCACGGGGGTGGGGGAGATACGCAGTATTTT
- | 12 | - | TRBJ1-4 | TRBV7-2 | CASSLINEKLFF | TGTGCCAGCAGCCTAATTAATGAAAAACTGTTTTTT
few | 16 | TRBD2 | TRBJ2-3 | TRBV6-4 | CASSDEAGGGTDTQYF | TGTGCCAGCAGTGACGAAGCGGGGGGGGGCACAGATACGCAGTATTTT